A selection of T cell receptor beta chains follows, all from one sample in a study of T cell responses to AZD1222 COVID-19 vaccine. TCRdb's table, derived via immunoSEQ multiplex PCR, lists solely in-frame clones and lacks some. The table lists 84,000 or so clones, 70% to 90% of them singletons. The sample was peripheral blood, taken on day 0 of MenACWY control vaccination. These receptors originate from an adult in good health. The CDR3 runs from the conserved cysteine through the conserved F or W. D genes are given only for firm matches. Only some rows state a clone size, as once, few, many or a class for expanded clones.

v_call	clone_size	d_call	j_call	cdr3_nt	cdr3_aa
TRBV6-5	NA	TRBD1	TRBJ1-6	TGTGCCAGCAGGGACAGGGAGGTTACACCCCTCCACTTT	CASRDREVTPLHF
TRBV11-2	NA	NA	TRBJ1-1	TGTGCCAGCAGCAGCAGACAGGACCCGAACACTGAAGCTTTCTTT	CASSSRQDPNTEAFF
TRBV30	once	TRBD2	TRBJ2-7	TGTGCCTGGAAGAGGGGAGGGAGCTACGAGCAGTACTTC	CAWKRGGSYEQYF
TRBV10-2	NA	NA	TRBJ1-6	TGCGCCAGCACGCAGGGTGGCAATTCACCCCTCCACTTT	CASTQGGNSPLHF
TRBV6-2/TRBV6-3	NA	NA	TRBJ1-6	TGTGCCAGCAGTTACCTACGAGGGCGCGGTTCACCCCTCCACTTT	CASSYLRGRGSPLHF
TRBV11-3	few	TRBD1	TRBJ1-6	TGTGCCAGCAGCTCCTGGGGGGGACAGGGTCGGAATTCACCCCTCCACTTT	CASSSWGGQGRNSPLHF
TRBV7-2	NA	TRBD1	TRBJ1-2	TGTGCCAGCAGCGGTTTACAGGGGAGAGATGGCTACACCTTC	CASSGLQGRDGYTF
TRBV11-2	NA	NA	TRBJ1-4	TGTGCCAGCAGCTTAGTGGGGGGGAATGAAAAACTGTTTTTT	CASSLVGGNEKLFF
TRBV11-3	NA	TRBD1	TRBJ1-6	TGTGCCAGCAGCTTAGGGGGACAGATAAATTCACCCCTCCACTTT	CASSLGGQINSPLHF
TRBV5-4	NA	NA	TRBJ2-3	TGTGCCAGCTCTCCCCGATCAACTAATACGCAGTATTTT	CASSPRSTNTQYF
TRBV4-1	NA	NA	TRBJ2-3	TGCGCCAGCAGCCCGGCCCGGGTGGATACGCAGTATTTT	CASSPARVDTQYF
TRBV19	NA	NA	TRBJ2-3	TGTGCCAGTAGTAGAGCAGGGTTTCCCACAGATACGCAGTATTTT	CASSRAGFPTDTQYF
TRBV5-1	NA	NA	TRBJ1-4	TGCGCCAGCGGAAGGGCGGGGACTAATGAAAAACTGTTTTTT	CASGRAGTNEKLFF
TRBV6-2/TRBV6-3	NA	TRBD1	TRBJ1-5	TGTGCCAGCAGTTACGGCAGGCGACAGGGTCAGCCCCAGCATTTT	CASSYGRRQGQPQHF
TRBV29-1	NA	NA	TRBJ1-2	TGCAGCGTTGTGGCGGAGCCTGAGGTATATGGCTACACCTTC	CSVVAEPEVYGYTF
TRBV19	NA	NA	TRBJ1-2	TGTGCCAGTAGTATCCCCCGAGTAGGTGGCTACACCTTC	CASSIPRVGGYTF
TRBV29-1	NA	NA	TRBJ1-1	TGCAGCGTTGAAGGGGAGTGGCAGTCCCCTTTTGAAGCTTTCTTT	CSVEGEWQSPFEAFF
TRBV5-5	NA	TRBD1	TRBJ2-3	TGTGCCAGCAGCTCGACAGGGGGCGCGGATACGCAGTATTTT	CASSSTGGADTQYF
TRBV27	NA	NA	TRBJ2-7	TGTGCCAGCAGTTTAGGGGCCTCGGGGTTTAGCGACGAGCAGTACTTC	CASSLGASGFSDEQYF
TRBV7-3	NA	TRBD1	TRBJ2-3	TGTGCCAGCAGCCTCTCCGGGACAGTTAGCACAGATACGCAGTATTTT	CASSLSGTVSTDTQYF
TRBV19	NA	TRBD1	TRBJ1-5	TGTGCCAGTAGTATAAGTGGGACAGTCAATCAGCCCCAGCATTTT	CASSISGTVNQPQHF
TRBV11-3	NA	TRBD2	TRBJ2-1	TGTGCCAGCAGCTTAGGGGGCGGGGGTTGGAATGAGCAGTTCTTC	CASSLGGGGWNEQFF
TRBV4-1	NA	NA	TRBJ1-5	TGCGCCAGCAGCCAACACAGGGATTCGTCTCAGCCCCAGCATTTT	CASSQHRDSSQPQHF
TRBV5-8	once	TRBD1	TRBJ2-1	TGTGCCAGCAGCTTCAGGGGGAGCTCCTACAATGAGCAGTTCTTC	CASSFRGSSYNEQFF
TRBV30	NA	NA	TRBJ2-1	TGTGCCTGGAGTGTAACAGGCACCACCCCCTACAATGAGCAGTTCTTC	CAWSVTGTTPYNEQFF
TRBV10-3	NA	NA	TRBJ1-6	TGTGCCATCAGTGAATATACACCGGGCGAGTCACCCCTCCACTTT	CAISEYTPGESPLHF
TRBV2	NA	NA	TRBJ1-5	TGTGCCAGCAGTGACTCGGGAAATCAGCCCCAGCATTTT	CASSDSGNQPQHF
TRBV7-2	NA	NA	TRBJ2-3	TGTGCCAGCAGACCCGGGTCGACAGATACGCAGTATTTT	CASRPGSTDTQYF
TRBV20-1	NA	NA	TRBJ1-1	TGCAGTGCTAGGTTGACCTGGGGAGCTTTCTTT	CSARLTWGAFF
TRBV18	NA	TRBD1	TRBJ1-1	TGTGCCAGCTCACCACTTCAGGGGGAGACTGAAGCTTTCTTT	CASSPLQGETEAFF
TRBV18	NA	TRBD2	TRBJ2-1	TGTGCCAGCTCACTCCCCCCGGGACTAGGATCTGAGCAGTTCTTC	CASSLPPGLGSEQFF
TRBV11-2	few	NA	TRBJ2-7	TGTGCCAGCAGCTCAACCACAGCCTCCTACGAGCAGTACTTC	CASSSTTASYEQYF
TRBV7-9	NA	NA	TRBJ1-6	TGTGCCAGCAGCTTATCGATGGGTAGTAATTCACCCCTCCACTTT	CASSLSMGSNSPLHF
TRBV6-2/TRBV6-3	NA	NA	TRBJ1-5	TGTGCCAGCAGCACGTGGGGGGCTTCAAATCAGCCCCAGCATTTT	CASSTWGASNQPQHF
TRBV7-2	once	TRBD2	TRBJ2-3	TGTGCCAGCAGCTTAATCGTCAGGACTAGCGGGGGAGATACGCAGTATTTT	CASSLIVRTSGGDTQYF
TRBV19	NA	NA	TRBJ2-2	TGTGCCAGTAGTATACAGGGAGGGGAGCTGTTTTTT	CASSIQGGELFF
TRBV24-1	NA	TRBD1	TRBJ2-2	TGTGCCACACCGGGACAGGAGAACACCGGGGAGCTGTTTTTT	CATPGQENTGELFF
TRBV23-1	NA	NA	TRBJ2-3	TGCGCCAGCAGTCAATCGCGGGGGCTTACAGATACGCAGTATTTT	CASSQSRGLTDTQYF
TRBV19	NA	NA	TRBJ1-1	TGTGCCAGTAGTATAAGGAGGGAAACGGACACTGAAGCTTTCTTT	CASSIRRETDTEAFF
TRBV15	NA	NA	TRBJ2-1	TGTGCCACCAGCATCCCCCACGGTGAGCAGTTCTTC	CATSIPHGEQFF
TRBV5-4	NA	TRBD1	TRBJ2-6	TGTGCCAGCAGCCCAGGGCCCAGGGGGACTGGGGCCAACGTCCTGACTTTC	CASSPGPRGTGANVLTF
TRBV30	NA	TRBD1	TRBJ1-1	TGTGCCTGTTACGGACAGGGAAAAAGAATGAACACTGAAGCTTTCTTT	CACYGQGKRMNTEAFF
TRBV4-1	NA	NA	TRBJ2-7	TGCGCCAGCAGCCATAAAGAGGAGGTAGCGCGCTACGAGCAGTACTTC	CASSHKEEVARYEQYF
TRBV5-1	NA	TRBD2	TRBJ2-3	TGCGCCAGCAGCTTGGTGACTAGCGGGGGCCCTGGAGATACGCAGTATTTT	CASSLVTSGGPGDTQYF
TRBV9	NA	NA	TRBJ1-6	TGTGCCAGCAGCGACGGATCCTATAATTCACCCCTCCACTTT	CASSDGSYNSPLHF
TRBV5-6	NA	NA	TRBJ1-1	TGTGCCAGCAGCCCAGAGACAGGCTTGAACACTGAAGCTTTCTTT	CASSPETGLNTEAFF
TRBV3-1/TRBV3-2	NA	TRBD1	TRBJ2-5	TGTGCCAGCAGCCAAACTGGACAGGGGATTGGGACCCAGTACTTC	CASSQTGQGIGTQYF